This T cell receptor beta chain was sequenced during a study of glioma-infiltrating T cells after dendritic cell vaccination. Looking at the study overall: Dendritic cell vaccine was injected intradermally three times, biweekly.

This clone was seen a handful of times. This CDR3 has 14 residues. Trimming took off 5 bases at V and 5 bases at J, with 12 bases between the two ends. The germline V gene has CDR1 SGHTA and CDR2 FQGNSA. Input was approximately 1.8 ug genomic DNA, or all available if less. The method was immunoSEQ multiplex PCR; TCRdb's version includes in-frame clones alone and lacks a portion of them. The sample contains about 64,000 clones, around four fifths of which appear only once. Patients had residual fresh-frozen tumor tissue and more than two years of survival data. PBMC were collected before vaccination, two weeks after the third vaccination, and at progression.

The chain recombines TRBV7-2 with TRBJ1-4, with no clear D. The specimen was blood, collected before dendritic cell vaccination. The receptor's source is a human donor with glioblastoma. The CDR3 region has the DNA TGTGCCAGCAGCCCGCGGGCCGGAAATGAAAAACTGTTTTTT. The encoded protein is CASSPRAGNEKLFF.